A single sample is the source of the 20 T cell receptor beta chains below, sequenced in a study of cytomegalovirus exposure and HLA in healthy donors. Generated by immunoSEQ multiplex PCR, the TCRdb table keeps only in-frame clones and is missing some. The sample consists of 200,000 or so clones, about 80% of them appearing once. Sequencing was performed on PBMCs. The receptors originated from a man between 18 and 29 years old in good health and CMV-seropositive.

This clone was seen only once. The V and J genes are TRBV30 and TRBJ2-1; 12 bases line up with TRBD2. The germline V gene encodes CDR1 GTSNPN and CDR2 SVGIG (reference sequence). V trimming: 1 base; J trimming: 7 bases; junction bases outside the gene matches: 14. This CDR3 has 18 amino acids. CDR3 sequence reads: CAWSEGRWGLAGRNEQFF. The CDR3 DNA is TGTGCCTGGAGTGAGGGCAGGTGGGGACTAGCGGGCAGGAATGAGCAGTTCTTC.

In nucleotides, the CDR3 is TGTGCCAGCAGTGAAGGACAGGGCTACACAGATACGCAGTATTTT. This codes for CASSEGQGYTDTQYF. The gene calls are TRBV6-1 and TRBJ2-3; TRBD1 agrees at 7 bases. CDR1 is MNHNS and CDR2 is SASEGT in the germline V gene. V lost 1 base to trimming and J lost 2 bases; unmatched junction nucleotides: 3. The CDR3 runs 15 residues.

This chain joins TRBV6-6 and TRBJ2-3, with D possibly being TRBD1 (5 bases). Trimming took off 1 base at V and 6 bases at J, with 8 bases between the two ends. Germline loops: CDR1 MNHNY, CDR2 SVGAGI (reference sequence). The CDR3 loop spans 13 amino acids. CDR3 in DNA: TGTGCCAGCAGTTACTATGGGGCGGATACGCAGTATTTT. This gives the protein CASSYYGADTQYF.

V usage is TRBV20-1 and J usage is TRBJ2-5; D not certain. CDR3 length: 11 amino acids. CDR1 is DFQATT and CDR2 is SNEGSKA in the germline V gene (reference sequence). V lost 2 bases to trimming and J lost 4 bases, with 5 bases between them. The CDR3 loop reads CSARIRETQYF. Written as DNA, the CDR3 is TGCAGTGCTAGAATCAGAGAGACCCAGTACTTC.

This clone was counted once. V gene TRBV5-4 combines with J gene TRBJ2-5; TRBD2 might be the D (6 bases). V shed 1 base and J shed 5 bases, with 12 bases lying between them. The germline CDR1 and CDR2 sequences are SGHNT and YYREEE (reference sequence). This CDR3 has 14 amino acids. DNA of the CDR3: TGTGCCAGCAGCTTGCTCGGGAGCGGGGAGACCCAGTACTTC. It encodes CASSLLGSGETQYF.

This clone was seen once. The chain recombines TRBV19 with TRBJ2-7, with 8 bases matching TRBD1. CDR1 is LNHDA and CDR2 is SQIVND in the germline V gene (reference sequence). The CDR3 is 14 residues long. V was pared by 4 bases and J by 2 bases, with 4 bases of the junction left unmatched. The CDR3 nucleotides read TGTGCCAGTAGTACCCAGACAGGGGCCTACGAGCAGTACTTC. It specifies CASSTQTGAYEQYF.

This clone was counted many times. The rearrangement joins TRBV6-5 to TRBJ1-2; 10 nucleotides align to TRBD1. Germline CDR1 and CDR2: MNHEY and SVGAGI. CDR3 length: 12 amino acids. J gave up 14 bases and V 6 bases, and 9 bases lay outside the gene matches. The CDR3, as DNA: TGTGCCAGCAGCCAAAGGGACAGGGGATCGACCTTC. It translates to CASSQRDRGSTF.

The CDR3 here is CAIPSSGNTIYF. CDR3 DNA sequence: TGTGCCATCCCTTCTTCTGGAAACACCATATATTTT. The chain links TRBV10-3 to TRBJ1-3, with no clear D. The germline V and J ends were trimmed by 8 bases and 1 base, with 6 bases remaining between them. CDR1 ENHRY and CDR2 SYGVKD come from the germline V gene. CDR3 size: 12 residues.

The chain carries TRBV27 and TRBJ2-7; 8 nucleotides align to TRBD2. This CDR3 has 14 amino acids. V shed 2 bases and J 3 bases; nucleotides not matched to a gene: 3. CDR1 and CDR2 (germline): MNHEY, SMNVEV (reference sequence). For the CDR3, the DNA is TGTGCCAGCAGTTTAGCGGGAGGTCGCTACGAGCAGTACTTC. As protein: CASSLAGGRYEQYF.

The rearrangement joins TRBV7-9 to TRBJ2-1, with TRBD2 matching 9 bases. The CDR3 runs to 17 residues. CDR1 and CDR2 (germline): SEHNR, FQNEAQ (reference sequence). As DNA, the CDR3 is TGTGCAAACATTACCCGGTCGGCTAGCGGGACCTACAATGAGCAGTTCTTC. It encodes CANITRSASGTYNEQFF.

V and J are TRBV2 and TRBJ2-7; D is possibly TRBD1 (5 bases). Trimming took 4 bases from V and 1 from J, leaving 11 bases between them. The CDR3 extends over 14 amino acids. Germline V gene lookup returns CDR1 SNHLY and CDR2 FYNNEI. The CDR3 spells CASSVGYRSYEQYF. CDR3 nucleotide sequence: TGTGCCAGCAGTGTTGGTTACAGGTCCTACGAGCAGTACTTC.

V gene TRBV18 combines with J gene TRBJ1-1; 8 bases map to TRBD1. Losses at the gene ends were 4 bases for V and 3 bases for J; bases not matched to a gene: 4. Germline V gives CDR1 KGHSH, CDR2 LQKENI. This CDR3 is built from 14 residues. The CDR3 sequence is CASSLKQGDTEAFF. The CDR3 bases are TGTGCCAGCTCACTCAAACAGGGGGACACTGAAGCTTTCTTT.

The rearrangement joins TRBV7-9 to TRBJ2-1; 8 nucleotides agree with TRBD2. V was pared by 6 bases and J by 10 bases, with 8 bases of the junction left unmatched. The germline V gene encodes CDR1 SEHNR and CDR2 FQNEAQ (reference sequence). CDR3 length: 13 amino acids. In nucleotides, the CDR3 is TGTGCCAGCAGACCCACTAGCGGAGGGGAGCAGTTCTTC. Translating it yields CASRPTSGGEQFF.

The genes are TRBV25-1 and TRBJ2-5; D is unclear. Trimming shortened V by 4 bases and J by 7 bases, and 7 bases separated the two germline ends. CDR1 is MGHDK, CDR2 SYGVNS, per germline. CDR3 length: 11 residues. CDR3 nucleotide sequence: TGTGCCAGCAGTGGTTCGGGGACCCAGTACTTC. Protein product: CASSGSGTQYF. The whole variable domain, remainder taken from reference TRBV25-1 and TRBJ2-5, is EADIYQTPRYLVIGTGKKITLECSQTMGHDKMYWYQQDPGMELHLIHYSYGVNSTEKGDLSSESTVSRIRTEHFPLTLESARPSHTSQYLCASSGSGTQYFGPGTRLLVL.

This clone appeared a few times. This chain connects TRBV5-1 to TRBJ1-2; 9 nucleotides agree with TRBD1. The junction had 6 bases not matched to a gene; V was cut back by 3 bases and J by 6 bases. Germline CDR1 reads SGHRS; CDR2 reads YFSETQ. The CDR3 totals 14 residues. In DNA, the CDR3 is TGCGCCAGCAGCTGGGACAGGGTAGAAAATGGCTACACCTTC. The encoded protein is CASSWDRVENGYTF.

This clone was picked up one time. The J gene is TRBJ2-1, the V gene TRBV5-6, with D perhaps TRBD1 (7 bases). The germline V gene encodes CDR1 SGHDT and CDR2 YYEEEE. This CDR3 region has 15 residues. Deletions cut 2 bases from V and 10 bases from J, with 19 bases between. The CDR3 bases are TGTGCCAGCAGCTTATTATCAGGGGGGTCCCCCGAGCAGTTCTTC. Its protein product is CASSLLSGGSPEQFF.

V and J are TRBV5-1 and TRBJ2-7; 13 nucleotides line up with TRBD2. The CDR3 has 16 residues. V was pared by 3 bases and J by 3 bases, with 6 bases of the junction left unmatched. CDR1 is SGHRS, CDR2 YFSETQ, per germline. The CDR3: CASSWTRTSGSYEQYF. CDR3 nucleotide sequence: TGCGCCAGCAGCTGGACCCGGACTAGCGGGAGCTACGAGCAGTACTTC.

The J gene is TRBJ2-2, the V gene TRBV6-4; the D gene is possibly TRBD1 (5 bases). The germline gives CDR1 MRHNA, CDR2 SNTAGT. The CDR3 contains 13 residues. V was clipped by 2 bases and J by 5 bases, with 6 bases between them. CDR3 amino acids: CASSDGATGELFF. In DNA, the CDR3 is TGTGCCAGCAGTGACGGGGCAACCGGGGAGCTGTTTTTT.

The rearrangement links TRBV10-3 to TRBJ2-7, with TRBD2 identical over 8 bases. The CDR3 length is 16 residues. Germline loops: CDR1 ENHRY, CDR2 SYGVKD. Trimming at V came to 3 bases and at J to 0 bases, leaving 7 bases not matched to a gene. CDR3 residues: CAISDPGGPNSYEQYF. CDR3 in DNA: TGTGCCATCAGTGACCCGGGAGGGCCAAACTCCTACGAGCAGTACTTC.

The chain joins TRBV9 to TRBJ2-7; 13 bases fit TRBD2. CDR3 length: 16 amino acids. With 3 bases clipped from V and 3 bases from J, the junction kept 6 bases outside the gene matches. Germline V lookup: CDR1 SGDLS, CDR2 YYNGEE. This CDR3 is CASSEGGLAGLYEQYF. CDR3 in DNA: TGTGCCAGCAGCGAGGGGGGACTAGCGGGACTCTACGAGCAGTACTTC.